This T cell receptor (beta chain) originates from a study of response to subunit inactivated influenza vaccine. This clonotype turned up a few times. Germline values: CDR1 DFQATT, CDR2 SNEGSKA (reference sequence). The CDR3 is 12 residues long. Trimming took off 4 bases at V and 3 bases at J, with 8 bases between the two ends. Via MiXCR, TCRdb re-called the RT-PCR reads, giving one row per CDR3 protein. The sample includes hundreds of thousands of distinct CDR3 sequences, about 14% of them seen just once. The source is a man between 45 and 60 years old who received an inactivated influenza vaccine. The source material was PBMCs from blood, sampled 14 to 15 days before vaccination. The chain combines TRBV20-1 with TRBJ2-3; tentatively, D is TRBD1 (5 bases). The CDR3 here is CSAIRATDTQYF. CDR3 DNA: TGCAGTGCTATCAGGGCGACAGATACGCAGTATTTT.